This TCR beta chain was captured by sequencing in a study of blood T cells in healthy people across ages. The CDR3 extends over 14 amino acids. The germline V and J ends were trimmed by 5 bases and 1 base, with 12 bases remaining between them. Germline CDR1 is MNHEY and CDR2 is SVGEGT. Through a sample-barcoded 5' primer and a J-beta primer mix, a second PCR was run for about 6 to 12 cycles. Each CDR3 protein is one row after TCRdb ran MiXCR on the 5' RACE reads. The data contain roughly 1,300,000 distinct CDR3 sequences, approximately 59% of them seen just once; the ten biggest clones take up over 5.5%.

Sample: blood. The chain employs TRBV6-2 or TRBV6-3 and TRBJ2-7, with TRBD1 as a possible D gene (6 bases). This TCR came from a man aged 18 to 30 in good health. The CDR3, as DNA: TGTGCCAGCAGTAAGAACAGGGTTTCCTACGAGCAGTACTTC. It translates to CASSKNRVSYEQYF.